The 11 T cell receptor beta chains below were found in one sample sequenced in a study of regulatory T cells in long-lasting Graves disease. Time point noted: persistent/refractory GD, antithyroid drugs over 5 years with positive TRAb. From RNA extracted from PBMCs, the TCR library was made. Construction of TCR beta libraries relied on iRepertoire HTBI primers and on Arm-PCR targeting CDR3 regions. TCRdb used MiXCR to reprocess the multiplex PCR reads, holding one entry per CDR3 protein. Of some 370,000 distinct CDR3 sequences in the sample, around 23% were seen once. The source material was peripheral blood mononuclear cells (PBMCs), sampled when the disease was refractory, from a patient treated with antithyroid drugs. These receptors originate from a woman in her thirties or forties with Graves disease.

This clonotype was observed a few times. V is TRBV7-2 and J is TRBJ2-1; TRBD1 is a possible D gene (5 bases). The CDR3 length is 15 residues. The germline gives CDR1 SGHTA, CDR2 FQGNSA. Trimming shortened V by 1 base and J by 7 bases, and 14 bases separated the two germline ends. CDR3 nucleotides: TGTGCCAGCAGCTTAGGGGTGGGGCTACTAAATGAGCAGTTCTTC. Its translation: CASSLGVGLLNEQFF.

This sequence joins TRBV7-9 and TRBJ2-2; unclear D gene. This CDR3 comprises 14 residues. Germline V lookup: CDR1 SEHNR, CDR2 FQNEAQ (reference sequence). The germline V and J ends were trimmed by 4 bases and 2 bases, with 8 bases remaining between them. The DNA for the CDR3 is TGTGCCAGCAGCTCGGACCTTAACACCGGGGAGCTGTTTTTT. Its translation: CASSSDLNTGELFF. Full variable domain (missing parts from reference TRBV7-9 and TRBJ2-2): DTGVSQNPRHKITKRGQNVTFRCDPISEHNRLYWYRQTLGQGPEFLTYFQNEAQLEKSRLLSDRFSAERPKGSFSTLEIQRTEQGDSAMYLCASSSDLNTGELFFGEGSRLTVL.

This clonotype was observed many times. This chain links TRBV2 with TRBJ2-2; D gene uncertain. V was cut by 8 bases and J by 4 bases, with 20 bases left in between. Germline V gives CDR1 SNHLY, CDR2 FYNNEI. CDR3 length equals 16 residues. CDR3 sequence (DNA): TGTGCCAGCGGAAGAAAACAGTTAATGCTCACCGGGGAGCTGTTTTTT. Translated: CASGRKQLMLTGELFF.

This clonotype was recorded many times. The chain employs TRBV28 and TRBJ1-6; TRBD1 aligns across 9 bases. This CDR3 region has 17 residues. Losses at the gene ends were 4 bases for V and 10 bases for J; bases not matched to a gene: 14. Germline loops: CDR1 MDHEN, CDR2 SYDVKM. The DNA for the CDR3 is TGTGCCAGCAGTTACCTACAGGGGGCTTACGGGGGATCACCCCTCCACTTT. This encodes CASSYLQGAYGGSPLHF.

This clonotype came up many times. J is TRBJ2-4 and V is TRBV28; D is ambiguous. Germline V lookup: CDR1 MDHEN, CDR2 SYDVKM. The germline V and J ends were trimmed by 5 bases and 3 bases, with 14 bases remaining between them. This CDR3 has 15 amino acids. The CDR3 spells CASSQISVGKNIQYF. The CDR3 DNA sequence: TGTGCCAGCAGTCAGATAAGCGTGGGCAAAAACATTCAGTACTTC.

The gene calls are TRBV28 and TRBJ2-7; 9 bases match TRBD2. Germline CDR1 MDHEN, CDR2 SYDVKM. The CDR3 contains 15 residues. The J segment lost 4 bases and the V segment lost 8 bases, leaving 12 bases of the junction unmatched. The CDR3 DNA reads as TGTGCCAGCTCACCGGCCAGCGGGAGGACGTACGAGCAGTACTTC. Translated: CASSPASGRTYEQYF.

Details on this clonotype: Being one base from a much bigger clone, this may be a read error. The chain recombines TRBV15 with TRBJ2-7; D uncertain. This CDR3 is 15 amino acids long. Looked up from germline, CDR1 is LNHNV and CDR2 is YYDKDF (reference sequence). The DNA of the CDR3 is TGTACCACCAGCAGAGATCGAGGAACCAACTACGAGCAGTACTTC. Protein: CTTSRDRGTNYEQYF. Full variable domain (outside the CDR3, taken from reference TRBV15 and TRBJ2-7): DAMVIQNPRYQVTQFGKPVTLSCSQTLNHNVMYWYQQKSSQAPKLLFHYYDKDFNNEADTPDNFQSRRPNTSFCFLDIRSPGLGDTAMYLCTTSRDRGTNYEQYFGPGTRLTVT.

This sequence joins TRBV7-9 and TRBJ2-2; D is perhaps TRBD1 (5 bases). The CDR3 loop spans 15 amino acids. V was pared by 5 bases and J by 5 bases, with 15 bases between. The V gene's germline CDR1 is SEHNR and CDR2 FQNEAQ (reference sequence). This CDR3 is CASSPRQRLTGELFF. The CDR3 region has the DNA TGTGCCAGCAGCCCCCGACAGAGGTTAACCGGGGAGCTGTTTTTT.

The gene calls are TRBV11-3 and TRBJ2-2; 7 bases are shared with TRBD2. Germline assignment: CDR1 SGHNT and CDR2 YENEEA. This CDR3 spans 15 amino acids. V dropped 5 bases and J dropped 7; count of bases not matched to a gene: 10. CDR3 in amino acids: CASSPKSAGVGELFF. In nucleotides, the CDR3 is TGTGCCAGCAGCCCAAAAAGCGCGGGAGTCGGGGAGCTGTTTTTT.

Ten or more counts support this clonotype. The chain couples TRBV7-8 to TRBJ2-5; D unresolved. This CDR3 is 16 amino acids long. Trimming took off 2 bases at V and 0 bases at J, with 13 bases between the two ends. Germline assignment: CDR1 SGHVS and CDR2 FQNEAQ. The CDR3 loop reads CASSLSPDPYQETQYF. In DNA form, the CDR3 reads TGTGCCAGCAGCTTAAGCCCCGATCCGTACCAAGAGACCCAGTACTTC.

This clonotype appeared a few times. This chain joins TRBV5-1 and TRBJ1-2, with D hard to call. Trimming removed 3 bases from V and 0 bases from J, with 9 bases in between. Looked up from germline, CDR1 is SGHRS and CDR2 is YFSETQ. The CDR3 is made up of 14 amino acids. CDR3 in amino acids: CASSSGTANYGYTF. CDR3 DNA sequence: TGCGCCAGCAGCTCTGGCACTGCTAACTATGGCTACACCTTC.